These T cell receptor beta chains were read from a single sample in a study of control samples from healthy donors and cancer patients. Libraries were prepared by immunoSEQ multiplex PCR; TCRdb keeps only in-frame clonotypes and omits some of them. The top ten clones hold 8% to 9.5% of a sample with about 140,000 clones, about 88% of them seen once. Sequencing was performed on blood. The receptors originated from a woman aged 25 to 39 in good health. Each CDR3 is given with its conserved first and last residue. A clone size is listed for some rows: how often the clone was seen (once, few, many), or a class if it is expanded.

v_gene: TRBV3-1/TRBV3-2
abundance: NA
CDR3aa: CASSRQDRGGEAFF

v_gene: TRBV27
abundance: NA
CDR3aa: CASSQGLFLSSEQYF

v_gene: TRBV5-6
abundance: NA
CDR3aa: CASSLTGTSYEQYF

v_gene: TRBV2
abundance: few
CDR3aa: CASSDGTGGPKLFF

v_gene: TRBV5-5
abundance: few
CDR3aa: CASSLAKGSGTYGYTF

v_gene: TRBV6-5
abundance: NA
CDR3aa: CASSYRSGTQYF

v_gene: TRBV11-2
abundance: NA
CDR3aa: CASTPDATVRYGYTF

v_gene: TRBV5-4
abundance: NA
CDR3aa: CASSFGGRGQGSYEQYF

v_gene: TRBV29-1
abundance: NA
CDR3aa: CSVSWDSGYEQYF

v_gene: TRBV2
abundance: NA
CDR3aa: CASSEEWDSGANVLTF

v_gene: TRBV24-1
abundance: once
CDR3aa: CATSDPPGTGKGEKLFF

v_gene: TRBV5-1
abundance: NA
CDR3aa: CASSLGSHEQYF

v_gene: TRBV6-5
abundance: NA
CDR3aa: CASSYRTGGQETQYF

v_gene: TRBV6-5
abundance: NA
CDR3aa: CASRTDQETQYF

v_gene: TRBV5-1
abundance: NA
CDR3aa: CASGITGTTEAFF

v_gene: TRBV5-6
abundance: NA
CDR3aa: CASSLVDRLNTEAFF

v_gene: TRBV18
abundance: NA
CDR3aa: CASSQQAAEAFF

v_gene: TRBV20-1
abundance: NA
CDR3aa: CSARVMTVSTF

v_gene: TRBV6-4
abundance: NA
CDR3aa: CASRGQGRTEAFF

v_gene: TRBV5-1
abundance: NA
CDR3aa: CASSFPLGTVNEQFF

v_gene: TRBV2
abundance: NA
CDR3aa: CAGRSGNNSPLHF

v_gene: TRBV2
abundance: NA
CDR3aa: CASTTRPGPDTQYF

v_gene: TRBV6-4
abundance: NA
CDR3aa: CASSASGNYNEQFF

v_gene: TRBV28
abundance: NA
CDR3aa: CASSSGGPYGYTF

v_gene: TRBV5-4
abundance: NA
CDR3aa: CATFLGPAGVGEQYF

v_gene: TRBV19
abundance: NA
CDR3aa: CASSIGGGGTGELFF

v_gene: TRBV4-2
abundance: NA
CDR3aa: CASSHVLAGNNEQFF

v_gene: TRBV10-3
abundance: NA
CDR3aa: CAIRFGAPNEQYF

v_gene: TRBV7-9
abundance: NA
CDR3aa: CASSLDGGYQETQYF

v_gene: TRBV6-5
abundance: NA
CDR3aa: CASSYSFWGDEQFF

v_gene: TRBV3-1/TRBV3-2
abundance: NA
CDR3aa: CASSQDPSEGETQYF

v_gene: TRBV5-4
abundance: once
CDR3aa: CASSLVLTSTDTQYF

v_gene: TRBV4-1
abundance: NA
CDR3aa: CASSHLAVSYEQYF

v_gene: TRBV12-3/TRBV12-4
abundance: NA
CDR3aa: CASSGRDEQFF

v_gene: TRBV24-1
abundance: NA
CDR3aa: CATTGGGCSYEQYF

v_gene: TRBV7-2
abundance: NA
CDR3aa: CASSLVSGVTDTQYF

v_gene: TRBV19
abundance: NA
CDR3aa: CASSARSGTGHRNVNTEAFF

v_gene: TRBV25-1
abundance: NA
CDR3aa: CASSEGQGAPAQHF

v_gene: TRBV27
abundance: NA
CDR3aa: CASSLLGAMNTEAFF

v_gene: TRBV28
abundance: NA
CDR3aa: CASSPPERHLGGYTF

v_gene: TRBV5-1
abundance: NA
CDR3aa: CASSHGVADTQYF

v_gene: TRBV6-1
abundance: NA
CDR3aa: CASSEAGGRNTEAFF